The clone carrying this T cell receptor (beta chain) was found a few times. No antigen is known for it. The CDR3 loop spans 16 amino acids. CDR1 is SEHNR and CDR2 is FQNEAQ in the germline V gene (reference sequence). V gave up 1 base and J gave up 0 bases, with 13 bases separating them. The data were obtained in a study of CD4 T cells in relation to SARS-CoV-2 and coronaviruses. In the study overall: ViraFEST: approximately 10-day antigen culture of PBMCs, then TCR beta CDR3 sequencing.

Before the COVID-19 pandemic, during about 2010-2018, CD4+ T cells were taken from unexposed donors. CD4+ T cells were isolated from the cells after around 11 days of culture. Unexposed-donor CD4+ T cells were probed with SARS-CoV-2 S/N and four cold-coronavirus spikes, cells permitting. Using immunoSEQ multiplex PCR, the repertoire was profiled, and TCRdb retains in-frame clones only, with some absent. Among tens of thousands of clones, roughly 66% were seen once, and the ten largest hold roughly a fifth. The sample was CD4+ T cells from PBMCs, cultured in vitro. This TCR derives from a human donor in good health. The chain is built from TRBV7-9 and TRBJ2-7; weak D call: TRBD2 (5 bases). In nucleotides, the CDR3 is TGTGCCAGCAGCTTAGTCCCAGCGGCGAGCTCCTACGAGCAGTACTTC. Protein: CASSLVPAASSYEQYF.